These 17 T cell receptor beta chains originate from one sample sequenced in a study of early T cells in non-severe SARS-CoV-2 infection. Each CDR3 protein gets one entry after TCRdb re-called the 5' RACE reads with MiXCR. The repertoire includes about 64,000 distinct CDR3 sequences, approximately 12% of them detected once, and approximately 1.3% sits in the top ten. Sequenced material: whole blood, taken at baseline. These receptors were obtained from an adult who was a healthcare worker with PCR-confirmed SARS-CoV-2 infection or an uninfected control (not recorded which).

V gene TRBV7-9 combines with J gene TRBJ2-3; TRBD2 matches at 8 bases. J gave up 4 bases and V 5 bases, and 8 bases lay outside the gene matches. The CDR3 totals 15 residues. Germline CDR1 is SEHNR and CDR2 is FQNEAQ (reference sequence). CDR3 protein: CASSPELAGADTQYF. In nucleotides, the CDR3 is TGTGCCAGCAGCCCCGAGCTAGCGGGTGCAGATACGCAGTATTTT.

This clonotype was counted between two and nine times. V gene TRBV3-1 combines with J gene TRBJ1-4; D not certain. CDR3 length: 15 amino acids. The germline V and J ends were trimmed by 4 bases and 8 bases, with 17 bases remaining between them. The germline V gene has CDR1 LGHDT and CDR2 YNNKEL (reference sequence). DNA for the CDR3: TGTGCCAGCAGCCCCCGCGAACGATCTGGGGAAAAACTGTTTTTT. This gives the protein CASSPRERSGEKLFF.

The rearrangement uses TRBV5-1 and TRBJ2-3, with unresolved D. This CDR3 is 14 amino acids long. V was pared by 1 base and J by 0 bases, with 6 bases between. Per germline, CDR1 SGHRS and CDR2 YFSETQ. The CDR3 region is CASSLFRSTDTQYF. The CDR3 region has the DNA TGCGCCAGCAGCTTGTTCCGAAGCACAGATACGCAGTATTTT.

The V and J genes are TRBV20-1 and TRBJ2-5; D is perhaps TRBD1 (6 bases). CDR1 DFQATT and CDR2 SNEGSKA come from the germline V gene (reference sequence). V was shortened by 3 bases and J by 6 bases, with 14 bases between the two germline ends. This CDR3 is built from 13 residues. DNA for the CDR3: TGCAGTGCTAGTGAGGGACATCCCAAGACCCAGTACTTC. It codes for CSASEGHPKTQYF.

The CDR3: CASSYVSGRAAKNIQYF. The CDR3 DNA follows: TGTGCCAGCAGTTATGTTAGCGGGAGGGCCGCCAAAAACATTCAGTACTTC. V gene TRBV28 combines with J gene TRBJ2-4; TRBD2 agrees at 11 bases. Germline V gives CDR1 MDHEN, CDR2 SYDVKM. V trimming: 4 bases; J trimming: 1 base; junction bases outside the gene matches: 6. The CDR3 spans 17 residues.

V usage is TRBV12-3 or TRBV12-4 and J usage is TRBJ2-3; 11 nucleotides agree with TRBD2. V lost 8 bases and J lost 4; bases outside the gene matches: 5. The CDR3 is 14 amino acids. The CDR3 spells CASGLAGVSDTQYF. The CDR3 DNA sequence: TGTGCCAGCGGACTAGCGGGTGTCTCAGATACGCAGTATTTT.

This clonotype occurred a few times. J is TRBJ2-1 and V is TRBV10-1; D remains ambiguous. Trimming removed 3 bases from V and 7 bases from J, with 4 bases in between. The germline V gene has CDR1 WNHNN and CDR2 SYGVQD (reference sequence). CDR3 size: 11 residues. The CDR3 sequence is CASSDRNEQFF. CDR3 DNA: TGCGCCAGCAGTGATCGGAATGAGCAGTTCTTC.

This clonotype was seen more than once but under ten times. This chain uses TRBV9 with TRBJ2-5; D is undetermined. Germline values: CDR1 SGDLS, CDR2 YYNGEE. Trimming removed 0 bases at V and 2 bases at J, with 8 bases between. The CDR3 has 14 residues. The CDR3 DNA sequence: TGTGCCAGCAGCGTAGAGAACGAACAAGAGACCCAGTACTTC. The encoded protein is CASSVENEQETQYF. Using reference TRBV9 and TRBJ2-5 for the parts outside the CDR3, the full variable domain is DSGVTQTPKHLITATGQRVTLRCSPRSGDLSVYWYQQSLDQGLQFLIQYYNGEERAKGNILERFSAQQFPDLHSELNLSSLELGDSALYFCASSVENEQETQYFGPGTRLLVL.

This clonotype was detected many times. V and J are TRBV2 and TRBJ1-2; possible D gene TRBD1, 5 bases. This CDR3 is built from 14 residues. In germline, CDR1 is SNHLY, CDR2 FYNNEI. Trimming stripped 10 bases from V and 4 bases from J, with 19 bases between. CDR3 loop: CAKYRSGSGYGYTF. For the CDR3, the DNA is TGTGCCAAATACAGGTCGGGGAGTGGCTATGGCTACACCTTC.

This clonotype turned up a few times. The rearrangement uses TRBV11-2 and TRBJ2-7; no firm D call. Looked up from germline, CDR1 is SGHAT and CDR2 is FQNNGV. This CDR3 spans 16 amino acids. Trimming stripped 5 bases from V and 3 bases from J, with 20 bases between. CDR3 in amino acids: CASSRNGIILGYEQYF. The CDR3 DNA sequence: TGTGCCAGCAGCCGGAATGGGATCATCCTAGGCTACGAGCAGTACTTC.

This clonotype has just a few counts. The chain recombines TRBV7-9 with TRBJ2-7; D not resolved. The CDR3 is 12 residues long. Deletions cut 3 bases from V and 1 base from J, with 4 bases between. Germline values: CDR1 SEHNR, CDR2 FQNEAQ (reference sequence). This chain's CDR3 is CASSFDSYEQYF. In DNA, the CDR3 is TGTGCCAGCAGCTTTGATTCCTACGAGCAGTACTTC.

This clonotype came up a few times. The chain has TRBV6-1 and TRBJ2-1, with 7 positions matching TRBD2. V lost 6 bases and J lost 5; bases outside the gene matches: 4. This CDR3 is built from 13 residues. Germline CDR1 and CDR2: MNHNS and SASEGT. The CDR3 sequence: CASRLAVNNEQFF. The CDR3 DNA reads TGTGCCAGCAGGCTAGCGGTGAACAATGAGCAGTTCTTC.

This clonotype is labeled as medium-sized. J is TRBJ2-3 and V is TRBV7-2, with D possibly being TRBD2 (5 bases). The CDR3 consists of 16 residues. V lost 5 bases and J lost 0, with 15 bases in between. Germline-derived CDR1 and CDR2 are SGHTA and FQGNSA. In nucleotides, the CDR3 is TGTGCCAGCAGCCTCGTAGGGAGCGCAAGCACAGATACGCAGTATTTT. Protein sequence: CASSLVGSASTDTQYF.

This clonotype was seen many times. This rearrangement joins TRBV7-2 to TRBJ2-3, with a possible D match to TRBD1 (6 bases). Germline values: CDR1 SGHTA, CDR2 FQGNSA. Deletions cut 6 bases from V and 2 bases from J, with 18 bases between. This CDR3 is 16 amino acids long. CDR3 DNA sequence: TGTGCCAGCAGACCACCGGGACACCGAATCACAGATACGCAGTATTTT. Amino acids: CASRPPGHRITDTQYF.

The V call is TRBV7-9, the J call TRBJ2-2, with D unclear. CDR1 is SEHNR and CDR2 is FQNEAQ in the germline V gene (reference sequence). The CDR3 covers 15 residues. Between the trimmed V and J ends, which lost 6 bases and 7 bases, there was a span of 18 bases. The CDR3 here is CASRPTLPVIGELFF. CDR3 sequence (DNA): TGTGCCAGCAGACCGACCCTCCCGGTGATCGGGGAGCTGTTTTTT. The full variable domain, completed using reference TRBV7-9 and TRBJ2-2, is DTGVSQNPRHKITKRGQNVTFRCDPISEHNRLYWYRQTLGQGPEFLTYFQNEAQLEKSRLLSDRFSAERPKGSFSTLEIQRTEQGDSAMYLCASRPTLPVIGELFFGEGSRLTVL.

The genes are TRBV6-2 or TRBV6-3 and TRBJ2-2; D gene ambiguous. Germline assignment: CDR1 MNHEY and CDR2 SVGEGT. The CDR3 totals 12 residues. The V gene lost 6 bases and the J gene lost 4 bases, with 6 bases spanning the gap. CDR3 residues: CASRWFTGELFF. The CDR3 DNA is TGTGCCAGCAGATGGTTCACCGGGGAGCTGTTTTTT.

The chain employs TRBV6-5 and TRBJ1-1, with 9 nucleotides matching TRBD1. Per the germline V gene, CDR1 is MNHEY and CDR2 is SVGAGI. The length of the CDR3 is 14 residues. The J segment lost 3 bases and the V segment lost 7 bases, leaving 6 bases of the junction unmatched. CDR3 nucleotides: TGTGCCAGCACAAAACAGGGGGCGCACACTGAAGCTTTCTTT. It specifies CASTKQGAHTEAFF.